This T cell receptor (beta chain) was profiled in a study of OX40 agonist ivuxolimab in advanced cancers. In the study overall: Of mixed ages from about 20 to 80 and averaging around 60 years, the group was approximately 80% male.

The study's findings and limits: No determination was made of the antigen specificity of the expanded peripheral T cells. The average count of expanded clones was higher among CD8+ T cells than among CD4+.

This CDR3 is built from 15 residues. V lost 0 bases, J lost 8 bases, and 15 bases lay in between. Germline assignment: CDR1 SGHNT and CDR2 YYREEE (reference sequence). Note on this clone: Its antigen remains unknown.

TCRdb's table, derived via immunoSEQ multiplex PCR, lists solely in-frame clones and lacks some. The repertoire includes about 36,000 clones, around 77% of them detected once, and approximately 20% sits in the top ten. The clonotype comes from an adult with an advanced solid tumor such as melanoma, head and neck, liver or kidney cancer. This material consisted of CD4+ or CD8+ T cells sorted from blood, taken in a trial of the OX40 agonist ivuxolimab. The chain uses TRBV5-4 and TRBJ2-1, with D perhaps TRBD1 (5 bases). CDR3 in amino acids: CASSLVGRAGDEQFF. For the CDR3, the DNA is TGTGCCAGCAGCTTGGTTGGCAGGGCAGGCGATGAGCAGTTCTTC.